This TCR beta chain was identified in a study of shared clonotypes between healthy human individuals. The study drew all its donors from Caucasian adults living in Nashville, Tennessee. Study results and limitations: Rarefaction curves obtained for sorted subsets showed sequencing incomplete despite large depth.

The test was conducted at deep level. Only in-frame clones appear in the TCRdb table, and some are missing; sequencing was by immunoSEQ multiplex PCR. The sample lists approximately 1,500,000 clones, 98% occurring once. Worth noting for this clone: Its antigen is currently unknown.

Germline V gene sequence: CDR1 MNHEY, CDR2 SVGAGI. The CDR3 length is 15 residues. Trimming cost V 8 bases and J 3 bases, with 19 bases left between them. The V and J genes are TRBV6-5 and TRBJ2-5, with a weak D call TRBD1 (7 bases). Material for sequencing was naive CD4+ T cells sorted from blood. Subset described: CD45RA+ positively selected. The TCR sequence derives from a man aged 25 to 40 in good health. CDR3 DNA sequence: TGTGCCAGCGGAACGCGGAGGGACAGAAAAGAGACCCAGTACTTC. Its protein is CASGTRRDRKETQYF.